Below, 10 T cell receptor beta chains from the same sample are listed, as sequenced in a study of T cells in Graves' hyperthyroidism and ophthalmopathy. The TCR beta CDR3 regions underwent amplification using RNA transcripts as the source. A set of HTBI primers served as the primers for a first-round RT-PCR of the TCR CDR3. TCRdb reprocessed the multiplex PCR reads via MiXCR and lists one record per CDR3 protein. The sample has roughly 510,000 distinct CDR3 sequences; less than 25% are singletons. Sequencing used blood. These receptors were obtained from a young man with Graves' hyperthyroidism.

This clonotype was seen a single time. The V and J genes are TRBV30 and TRBJ2-3, with 10 bases aligning to TRBD2. Trimming cost V 3 bases and J 5 bases; bases outside gene matches: 14. CDR1 is GTSNPN, CDR2 SVGIG, per germline (reference sequence). The CDR3 length is 17 residues. The CDR3 sequence is CAWSPGPLAGFIDTQYF. The DNA of the CDR3 is TGTGCCTGGAGCCCAGGCCCACTAGCGGGGTTCATAGATACGCAGTATTTT.

This clonotype was seen at least ten times. CDR3 nucleotide sequence: TGTGCCAGCAGTTTGAAGGTGGTTGGGAGAACGGAGGATGACACCATATATTTT. Translating it yields CASSLKVVGRTEDDTIYF. This chain joins TRBV27 and TRBJ1-3; D is undetermined. This CDR3 contains 18 residues. Trimming left V 3 bases short and J 8 bases short, with 26 bases between. The germline V gene encodes CDR1 MNHEY and CDR2 SMNVEV (reference sequence).

This clonotype has more than one count but fewer than ten. The gene calls are TRBV6-1 and TRBJ1-5; 8 bases are shared with TRBD1. Germline assignment: CDR1 MNHNS and CDR2 SASEGT. This CDR3 has 14 amino acids. Unmatched junction bases numbered 5, after V lost 9 bases and J lost 1 base. DNA for the CDR3: TGTGCCAGTCAACAGGGGGAGAGCAATCAGCCCCAGCATTTT. It encodes CASQQGESNQPQHF.

This clonotype was observed at least ten times. The chain recombines TRBV4-1 with TRBJ2-5; 10 nucleotides align to TRBD2. The germline gives CDR1 MGHRA, CDR2 YSYEKL. The CDR3 is 16 residues long. Unmatched junction bases numbered 6, after V lost 5 bases and J lost 0 bases. CDR3 loop: CASSLSGGGYQETQYF. The CDR3 bases are TGCGCCAGCAGCTTAAGCGGGGGGGGGTACCAAGAGACCCAGTACTTC.

This clonotype was detected only a few times. A much larger clone is a single base away; this may be a read error. The chain's CDR3 is CASSLTFWETEACF. Written as DNA, the CDR3 is TGTGCCAGCAGCTTAACCTTCTGGGAGACTGAAGCTTGCTTT. The V gene is TRBV7-9, the J gene TRBJ1-1; D is uncertain. Germline CDR1 and CDR2: SEHNR and FQNEAQ (reference sequence). The CDR3 consists of 14 residues. Using reference TRBV7-9 and TRBJ1-1 for the parts outside the CDR3, the full variable domain is DTGVSQNPRHKITKRGQNVTFRCDPISEHNRLYWYRQTLGQGPEFLTYFQNEAQLEKSRLLSDRFSAERPKGSFSTLEIQRTEQGDSAMYLCASSLTFWETEACFGQGTRLTVV.

This clonotype was seen at least ten times. V and J are TRBV6-5 and TRBJ1-1; a possible D gene is TRBD1 (6 bases). CDR3 length equals 13 residues. Trimming removed 5 bases at V and 4 bases at J, with 11 bases between. Looked up from germline, CDR1 is MNHEY and CDR2 is SVGAGI. The CDR3, as DNA: TGTGCCAGCAGTACCCCGGGGGCCACTGAAGCTTTCTTT. This codes for CASSTPGATEAFF.

Here the CDR3 DNA reads TGCAGTGCGGCTAGGACGAAAGCTTTCTTT. Its translation is CSAARTKAFF. The V gene is TRBV20-1, the J gene TRBJ1-1; D is uncertain. Trimming removed 6 bases at V and 9 bases at J, with 11 bases between. Looked up from germline, CDR1 is DFQATT and CDR2 is SNEGSKA (reference sequence). The CDR3 is made up of 10 amino acids.

This clonotype was seen ten or more times. The DNA for the CDR3 is TGTGCCAGCAGTCTGGGGCCGGGACTCTCCTACGAGCAGTACTTC. Translation gives CASSLGPGLSYEQYF. The gene calls are TRBV6-1 and TRBJ2-7; possibly TRBD2 for D (6 bases). V gave up 5 bases and J gave up 0 bases, with 14 bases separating them. The V gene's germline CDR1 is MNHNS and CDR2 SASEGT. The CDR3 extends over 15 amino acids.

A note on this clonotype: An end of the junction differs from the germline gene, which may be a read error. This chain joins TRBV11-1 and TRBJ1-1; D possibly corresponds to TRBD1 (6 bases). This CDR3 contains 19 residues. Looked up from germline, CDR1 is SGHAT and CDR2 is FQDESV (reference sequence). The CDR3 loop is CASSSPSTGLPGLNTEACF. CDR3 nucleotide sequence: TGTGCCAGTAGCTCCCCCTCGACAGGCCTTCCGGGTTTGAACACTGAAGCTTGCTTT.

In this sample, this clonotype turned up many times. The chain combines TRBV6-5 with TRBJ2-7; 11 nucleotides line up with TRBD2. Per germline, CDR1 MNHEY and CDR2 SVGAGI. Trimming removed 6 bases from V and 4 bases from J; junction bases left unmatched: 8. The CDR3 contains 15 residues. CDR3 residues: CASSYSGGAIYEQYF. The CDR3 nucleotides read TGTGCCAGCAGCTATAGCGGGGGGGCCATATACGAGCAGTACTTC.